The present T cell receptor beta chain was sequenced within a study of shared clonotypes between healthy human individuals. CDR3 length: 13 residues. Per germline, CDR1 MDHEN and CDR2 SYDVKM. V was clipped by 6 bases and J by 8 bases, with 13 bases between them. Study-wide results and limits: Sequencing depth was expected to influence donor clonotype sharing. Naive subsets tended to show greater estimated richness than memory subsets. With four donors compared, around 4.7% of naive CD4 clonotypes were shared.

The data were produced by immunoSEQ multiplex PCR, yet TCRdb's version contains in-frame clones alone and is incomplete. This sample has some 1,100,000 clones, with about four fifths found just once. Donors comprised healthy HIV-negative adults lacking recent acute infections or vaccinations. This clone has at least ten counts. The antigen remains unidentified. The V and J genes are TRBV28 and TRBJ1-4; maybe TRBD1 (6 bases). Sequencing was done on a sample of memory CD4+ T cells from PBMCs. Subset given: CD45RA-negative fraction. The receptor was derived from a man younger than 35 in good health. Some clones in this sample may be carry-over from other donors' samples. CDR3 bases: TGTGCCAGCAGGGAACAGGGTGGGGAAAAACTGTTTTTT. Protein sequence: CASREQGGEKLFF.